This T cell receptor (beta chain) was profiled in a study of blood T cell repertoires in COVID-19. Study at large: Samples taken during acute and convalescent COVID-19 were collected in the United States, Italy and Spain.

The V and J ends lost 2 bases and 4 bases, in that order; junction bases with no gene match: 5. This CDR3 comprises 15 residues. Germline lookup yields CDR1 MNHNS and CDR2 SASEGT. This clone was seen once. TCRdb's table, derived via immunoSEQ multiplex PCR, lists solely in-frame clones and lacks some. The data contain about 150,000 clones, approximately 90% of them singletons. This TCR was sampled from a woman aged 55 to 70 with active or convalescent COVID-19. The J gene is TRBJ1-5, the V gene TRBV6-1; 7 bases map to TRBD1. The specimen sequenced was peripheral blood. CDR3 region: CASSELGTVNQPQHF. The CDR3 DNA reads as TGTGCCAGCAGTGAATTGGGGACAGTTAATCAGCCCCAGCATTTT.